Below are 27 T cell receptor beta chains sequenced from a single sample in a study of response to subunit inactivated influenza vaccine. From the RT-PCR reads, TCRdb called clonotypes with MiXCR, one entry per CDR3 protein. This table has roughly 540,000 distinct CDR3 sequences, 20% to 25% appearing once. The sample was also linked to a second study, of T cells expressing NK-cell markers. This second report adds: TCR beta cDNA was made by 5'RACE template switching with UMIs.

The sequenced sample was CD4+ T cells sorted from PBMCs, obtained approximately 13 days after vaccination. The receptors here all came from a man aged 45 to 65 who received an inactivated influenza vaccine.

The gene calls are TRBV11-2 and TRBJ2-3; D possibly corresponds to TRBD1 (5 bases). Trimming stripped 5 bases from V and 4 bases from J, with 13 bases between. The CDR3 length is 14 residues. Germline V gene lookup returns CDR1 SGHAT and CDR2 FQNNGV. CDR3 sequence reads: CASSLNQGSDTQYF. In nucleotides, the CDR3 is TGTGCCAGCAGCCTCAACCAGGGTTCAGATACGCAGTATTTT.

The rearrangement uses TRBV6-2 or TRBV6-3 and TRBJ2-2; TRBD2 is a possible D gene (5 bases). There are 15 residues in the CDR3. The V end lost 4 bases, the J end lost 4 bases, and 13 bases lay between the germline ends. Germline V CDR1 and CDR2: MNHEY, SVGEGT. CDR3 nucleotides: TGTGCCAGCAGTTTTGGGCTAGCTAGCACCGGGGAGCTGTTTTTT. As protein: CASSFGLASTGELFF.

This rearrangement joins TRBV5-6 to TRBJ1-3; TRBD1 might be the D (5 bases). The V gene lost 4 bases and the J gene lost 1 base, with 12 bases spanning the gap. The length of the CDR3 is 15 residues. CDR1 and CDR2 from the germline V gene are SGHDT and YYEEEE. As DNA, the CDR3 is TGTGCCAGCAGCCCGACAGCCTCATCTGGAAACACCATATATTTT. It codes for CASSPTASSGNTIYF.

This rearrangement joins TRBV29-1 to TRBJ2-5; 7 nucleotides match TRBD1. The CDR3 covers 13 residues. J lost 4 bases, V lost 4 bases, and 6 bases had no gene match. Germline lookup yields CDR1 SQVTM and CDR2 ANQGSEA. CDR3 in amino acids: CSVVQGVGETQYF. The CDR3 nucleotides read TGCAGCGTTGTTCAGGGGGTTGGAGAGACCCAGTACTTC.

V usage is TRBV20-1 and J usage is TRBJ2-7; D possibly corresponds to TRBD2 (5 bases). The CDR3 sequence is 14 residues long. V was trimmed by 4 bases and J by 3 bases, leaving 16 bases between them. Germline values: CDR1 DFQATT, CDR2 SNEGSKA (reference sequence). CDR3 bases: TGCAGTGCTACTGGACTTAGCGCCTTCTACGAGCAGTACTTC. Its translation: CSATGLSAFYEQYF.

This clonotype has just a few counts. The V gene is TRBV4-3, the J gene TRBJ2-7; D may be TRBD2 (5 bases). V was trimmed by 1 base and J by 3 bases, leaving 13 bases between them. The CDR3 totals 15 residues. Germline CDR1 is LGHNA and CDR2 is YSLEER. The CDR3 region is CASSQGLSALYEQYF. CDR3 DNA sequence: TGCGCCAGCAGCCAAGGTCTTAGCGCTCTCTACGAGCAGTACTTC.

Regarding this clonotype: The junction differs from germline at one of its ends, possibly a read error. The V call is TRBV27, the J call TRBJ2-5; TRBD2 might be the D (5 bases). CDR3 size: 12 residues. The germline V gene encodes CDR1 MNHEY and CDR2 SMNVEV (reference sequence). CDR3 sequence reads: CDSSLRGETQYF. DNA for the CDR3: TGTGACAGCAGTTTACGGGGAGAGACCCAGTACTTC.

The chain couples TRBV6-2 or TRBV6-3 to TRBJ2-6; maybe TRBD2 (5 bases). CDR1 and CDR2 from the germline V gene are MNHEY and SVGEGT. The length of the CDR3 is 15 residues. V was shortened by 7 bases and J by 0 bases, with 10 bases between the two germline ends. This CDR3 is CASTSGSSGANVLTF. CDR3 DNA: TGTGCCAGCACGTCGGGGAGCTCTGGGGCCAACGTCCTGACTTTC.

The chain uses TRBV6-1 and TRBJ2-7; D tentatively reads TRBD1 or TRBD2 (5 bases each). CDR1 is MNHNS, CDR2 SASEGT, per germline. The ends were cut back, 10 bases at V and 0 bases at J, with 19 bases in the middle. This CDR3 spans 15 amino acids. The CDR3 DNA follows: TGTGCCACGAGGACCGGGACGTATAGCTCCTACGAGCAGTACTTC. This codes for CATRTGTYSSYEQYF.

This clonotype came up a few times. The rearrangement links TRBV7-9 to TRBJ1-2; D uncertain. The CDR3 spans 14 residues. Germline V gives CDR1 SEHNR, CDR2 FQNEAQ (reference sequence). Between the trimmed V and J ends, which lost 1 base and 8 bases, there was a span of 14 bases. The CDR3 protein is CASSLEQALRGYTF. The CDR3 region has the DNA TGTGCCAGCAGCTTAGAGCAGGCTCTAAGAGGCTACACCTTC.

The CDR3: CASSSQPRDQPQHF. The DNA for the CDR3 is TGTGCCAGCAGCTCCCAGCCCAGGGATCAGCCCCAGCATTTT. The chain is built from TRBV7-2 and TRBJ1-5; perhaps TRBD1 as D (5 bases). From germline, CDR1 is SGHTA and CDR2 FQGNSA. Trimming took 4 bases from V and 5 from J, leaving 12 bases between them. The CDR3 has 14 residues.

This chain uses TRBV20-1 with TRBJ2-3, with 13 bases lining up with TRBD2. Germline CDR1 DFQATT, CDR2 SNEGSKA (reference sequence). The length of the CDR3 is 16 residues. J lost 2 bases, V lost 6 bases, and 8 bases had no gene match. The CDR3 loop is CSARTSGRAITDTQYF. The CDR3 bases are TGCAGTGCCCGGACTAGCGGGAGAGCAATCACAGATACGCAGTATTTT.

This clonotype showed up just a few times. This chain connects TRBV7-6 to TRBJ2-7; maybe TRBD2 (6 bases). The CDR3 covers 16 residues. Between the trimmed V and J ends, which lost 3 bases and 0 bases, there was a span of 15 bases. Germline V CDR1 and CDR2: SGHVS, FNYEAQ. CDR3 amino acids: CASSFLVGGDSYEQYF. CDR3 nucleotide sequence: TGTGCCAGCAGCTTTCTAGTAGGCGGGGACTCCTACGAGCAGTACTTC. The variable domain in full, with the rest retrieved from reference TRBV7-6 and TRBJ2-7, is GAGVSQSPRYKVTKRGQDVALRCDPISGHVSLYWYRQALGQGPEFLTYFNYEAQQDKSGLPNDRFSAERPEGSISTLTIQRTEQRDSAMYRCASSFLVGGDSYEQYFGPGTRLTVT.

This clonotype appeared a few times. The gene calls are TRBV12-3 or TRBV12-4 and TRBJ2-2; weak D call: TRBD1 (6 bases). Trimming left V 6 bases short and J 3 bases short, with 14 bases between. CDR3 length: 15 residues. CDR3 sequence reads: CASSLRGPYTGELFF. As DNA, the CDR3 is TGTGCCAGCAGCCTCAGGGGACCCTACACCGGGGAGCTGTTTTTT.

In this sample, this clonotype turned up a few times. The chain recombines TRBV15 with TRBJ2-2, with D possibly being TRBD2 (6 bases). Per germline, CDR1 LNHNV and CDR2 YYDKDF (reference sequence). Trimming took 5 bases from V and 4 from J, leaving 17 bases between them. This CDR3 has 16 amino acids. The CDR3 reads CATSPWGDSSTGELFF. The CDR3 DNA reads TGTGCCACCAGCCCCTGGGGGGACTCCTCCACCGGGGAGCTGTTTTTT.

This clonotype was observed a handful of times. This chain connects TRBV9 to TRBJ2-7, with D maybe TRBD2 (6 bases). The CDR3 totals 14 residues. Germline-derived CDR1 and CDR2 are SGDLS and YYNGEE. Trimming left V 3 bases short and J 4 bases short, with 14 bases between. CDR3 in amino acids: CASSAQLGGYEQYF. The CDR3 DNA reads TGTGCCAGCAGCGCCCAGTTGGGGGGATACGAGCAGTACTTC. The entire variable domain, with the rest obtained from reference TRBV9 and TRBJ2-7, is as follows: DSGVTQTPKHLITATGQRVTLRCSPRSGDLSVYWYQQSLDQGLQFLIQYYNGEERAKGNILERFSAQQFPDLHSELNLSSLELGDSALYFCASSAQLGGYEQYFGPGTRLTVT.

This clonotype has only a few counts. This rearrangement joins TRBV11-2 to TRBJ2-3; weak D call: TRBD2 (6 bases). CDR3 length: 17 residues. V lost 2 bases and J lost 2, with 17 bases in between. Germline V gene lookup returns CDR1 SGHAT and CDR2 FQNNGV. The CDR3 spells CASSLSRQRAITDTQYF. DNA of the CDR3: TGTGCCAGCAGCTTATCGAGGCAGCGGGCTATCACAGATACGCAGTATTTT.

The chain couples TRBV3-1 to TRBJ2-5, with D tentatively TRBD2 (7 bases). In germline, CDR1 is LGHDT, CDR2 YNNKEL (reference sequence). This CDR3 is 22 amino acids long. V gave up 0 bases and J gave up 3 bases, with 32 bases separating them. In nucleotides, the CDR3 is TGTGCCAGCAGCCAAGAGGCCCGGACGGGGGGCGAGTGGACTACCACGAAAGAGACCCAGTACTTC. Translation gives CASSQEARTGGEWTTTKETQYF.

The chain joins TRBV12-3 or TRBV12-4 to TRBJ2-5; TRBD1 matches 12 bases. The CDR3 consists of 15 residues. V lost 6 bases, J lost 5 bases, and 7 bases stayed unmatched. The CDR3 DNA reads as TGTGCCAGCAGACCTGGGACAGGGGGCGGGGAGACCCAGTACTTC. Protein: CASRPGTGGGETQYF.

This clonotype was picked up a small number of times. The V call is TRBV5-1, the J call TRBJ2-5; D gene ambiguous. Looked up from germline, CDR1 is SGHRS and CDR2 is YFSETQ. The V gene lost 3 bases and the J gene lost 1 base, with 7 bases spanning the gap. There are 13 residues in the CDR3. In DNA form, the CDR3 reads TGCGCCAGCAGCTCTCCACCCCAAGAGACCCAGTACTTC. Its protein product is CASSSPPQETQYF.

This chain uses TRBV20-1 with TRBJ2-2; D is uncertain. CDR1 DFQATT and CDR2 SNEGSKA come from the germline V gene (reference sequence). Trimming stripped 6 bases from V and 8 bases from J, with 13 bases between. The CDR3 is 12 residues long. CDR3 sequence (DNA): TGCAGTGCGGGAAGTGGTGTGGGGGAGCTGTTTTTT. Residues: CSAGSGVGELFF.

The CDR3: CASSYSIWSLGEKLFF. The CDR3 bases are TGTGCCAGCAGTTACTCGATTTGGTCTCTCGGCGAAAAACTGTTTTTT. The gene calls are TRBV6-5 and TRBJ1-4; D is unclear. CDR3 length: 16 residues. Germline V gives CDR1 MNHEY, CDR2 SVGAGI. Trimming removed 0 bases from V and 8 bases from J, with 16 bases in between.

Only one count was recorded for this clonotype. The chain links TRBV5-1 to TRBJ2-5; D uncertain. Germline V lookup: CDR1 SGHRS, CDR2 YFSETQ. The germline V and J ends were trimmed by 4 bases and 2 bases, with 9 bases remaining between them. CDR3 length equals 13 residues. DNA for the CDR3: TGCGCCAGCAGCGTTAAATCGCAAGAGACCCAGTACTTC. Protein: CASSVKSQETQYF.

The gene calls are TRBV5-1 and TRBJ2-5, with unresolved D. V was cut by 2 bases and J by 0 bases, with 8 bases left in between. Germline CDR1 is SGHRS and CDR2 is YFSETQ. The CDR3 extends over 14 amino acids. The CDR3 protein is CASSLVQNQETQYF. CDR3 bases: TGCGCCAGCAGCTTAGTACAGAACCAAGAGACCCAGTACTTC.

This clonotype appeared a few times. The rearrangement links TRBV20-1 to TRBJ2-1; TRBD1 is a possible D gene (6 bases). The CDR3 is made up of 19 amino acids. Trimming pared 3 bases from V and 0 bases from J, leaving 24 bases between. Per germline, CDR1 DFQATT and CDR2 SNEGSKA (reference sequence). DNA for the CDR3: TGCAGTGCTAGCCAGGGGTTTGGGGCCGCCTTAACCTCCTACAATGAGCAGTTCTTC. This encodes CSASQGFGAALTSYNEQFF.

The genes are TRBV6-1 and TRBJ2-1, with 8 bases matching TRBD1. Germline assignment: CDR1 MNHNS and CDR2 SASEGT. Germline trimming cut 6 bases from V and 2 bases from J; bases unmatched to any gene: 3. The CDR3 totals 14 residues. The CDR3 DNA is TGTGCCAGCAGGGCGACAGGGGCCTACAATGAGCAGTTCTTC. It encodes CASRATGAYNEQFF.

This rearrangement joins TRBV27 to TRBJ1-5; maybe TRBD1 (6 bases). Between the trimmed V and J ends, which lost 5 bases and 3 bases, there was a span of 14 bases. CDR3 length: 15 amino acids. Germline CDR1 is MNHEY and CDR2 is SMNVEV (reference sequence). In DNA, the CDR3 is TGTGCCAGCAGTCCCCGGTGGGGGCACAATCAGCCCCAGCATTTT. This translates into CASSPRWGHNQPQHF.